These 17 T cell receptor beta chains originate from one sample sequenced in a study of memory CD4+ T cells and cytomegalovirus serostatus. TCRdb's copy holds only in-frame clones and misses some; the assay was immunoSEQ multiplex PCR. The data show approximately 92,000 clones, around 80% seen once. The sort gate was single viable CD3+CD4+CD8-CD45RO+ cells for memory CD4+ T cells. Sequencing was done on a sample of memory CD4+ T cells from blood. These receptors were obtained from an adult in good health and CMV-seropositive.

This sequence joins TRBV6-1 and TRBJ2-1; TRBD2 aligns across 7 bases. With V trimmed by 3 bases and J by 15 bases, 14 bases remained unmatched. The CDR3 has 14 amino acids. CDR1 and CDR2 (germline): MNHNS, SASEGT. CDR3 nucleotides: TGTGCCAGCAGTGATAGTCGGACGGCGGGAGCAGGGTTCTTC. Its translation is CASSDSRTAGAGFF.

The chain is built from TRBV18 and TRBJ1-4, with D maybe TRBD1 (5 bases). Deletions cut 5 bases from V and 3 bases from J, with 13 bases between. Germline CDR1 is KGHSH and CDR2 is LQKENI. This CDR3 spans 15 amino acids. The CDR3 sequence: CASSSNRQPNEKLFF. Written as DNA, the CDR3 is TGTGCCAGCTCATCTAACAGGCAGCCTAATGAAAAACTGTTTTTT.

V usage is TRBV6-5 and J usage is TRBJ2-1; the D call may be TRBD1 or TRBD2 (6 bases each). V was pared by 7 bases and J by 9 bases, with 16 bases between. There are 13 residues in the CDR3. Germline CDR1 reads MNHEY; CDR2 reads SVGAGI. The DNA of the CDR3 is TGTGCCAGCACATCGATCGGAGGGGGTGAGCAGTTCTTC. Translation gives CASTSIGGGEQFF.

The V gene is TRBV19, the J gene TRBJ1-2; TRBD1 might be the D (5 bases). The CDR3 length is 14 residues. Per germline, CDR1 LNHDA and CDR2 SQIVND (reference sequence). With 5 bases removed from V and 4 bases from J, the gap between germline ends came to 14 bases. The CDR3 nucleotides are TGTGCCAGTAGTCAACAGGCCCTTTTCTATGGCTACACCTTC. This sequence encodes CASSQQALFYGYTF.

The chain couples TRBV7-8 to TRBJ2-7; possibly TRBD1 for D (6 bases). The CDR3 is 14 residues long. V was trimmed by 5 bases and J by 2 bases, leaving 13 bases between them. Looked up from germline, CDR1 is SGHVS and CDR2 is FQNEAQ. The CDR3, as DNA: TGTGCCAGCAGCCGAGAGAGGGGGACCTACGAGCAGTACTTC. Its translation: CASSRERGTYEQYF.

The gene calls are TRBV6-5 and TRBJ2-6, with D hard to call. The germline CDR1 and CDR2 sequences are MNHEY and SVGAGI. This CDR3 comprises 16 residues. Trimming shortened V by 0 bases and J by 3 bases, and 9 bases separated the two germline ends. The CDR3, as DNA: TGTGCCAGCAGTTACTCTCGGTCTGGTGGGGCCAACGTCCTGACTTTC. Its translation is CASSYSRSGGANVLTF.

The chain has TRBV27 and TRBJ2-5; the D is unclear. The CDR3 spans 11 residues. CDR1 is MNHEY, CDR2 SMNVEV, per germline (reference sequence). V lost 6 bases and J 1 base, leaving 3 bases between the germline ends. The CDR3, as DNA: TGTGCCAGCAGAACCCAAGAGACCCAGTACTTC. Translated: CASRTQETQYF.

The rearrangement joins TRBV6-6 to TRBJ1-2; D remains ambiguous. V dropped 5 bases and J dropped 4 bases, with 14 bases sitting between them. This CDR3 comprises 14 residues. CDR1 is MNHNY and CDR2 is SVGAGI in the germline V gene (reference sequence). CDR3 amino acids: CASSTTSTVYGYTF. The CDR3 DNA reads as TGTGCCAGCAGTACCACTTCTACAGTCTATGGCTACACCTTC.

A single count supports this clone. The rearrangement joins TRBV18 to TRBJ2-1; 8 positions match TRBD1. V shed 3 bases, J shed 7 bases, and the junction held 5 bases outside the gene matches. The germline gives CDR1 KGHSH, CDR2 LQKENI. The CDR3 is 14 residues long. CDR3 loop: CASSPRTGINEQFF. The CDR3 region has the DNA TGTGCCAGCTCACCTCGGACAGGGATAAATGAGCAGTTCTTC.

The rearrangement links TRBV28 to TRBJ1-5, with D perhaps TRBD1 (5 bases). The germline gives CDR1 MDHEN, CDR2 SYDVKM. V lost 2 bases, J lost 3 bases, and 11 bases lay in between. CDR3 length equals 15 residues. The CDR3 DNA is TGTGCCAGCAGTTTAGGGGGGGATCCCAATCAGCCCCAGCATTTT. Its translation: CASSLGGDPNQPQHF.

The J gene is TRBJ2-7, the V gene TRBV6-6; D is perhaps TRBD1 or TRBD2 (8 bases each). V was pared by 6 bases and J by 4 bases, with 22 bases between. The germline V gene has CDR1 MNHNY and CDR2 SVGAGI (reference sequence). This CDR3 has 16 amino acids. CDR3 residues: CASSAGQGAGGYEQYF. CDR3 in DNA: TGTGCCAGCAGCGCCGGACAGGGCGCGGGGGGATACGAGCAGTACTTC.

This clone has just one count. The CDR3 sequence: CASSTGGREQYF. For the CDR3, the DNA is TGTGCCAGCAGCACCGGGGGGCGGGAGCAGTACTTC. The chain carries TRBV27 and TRBJ2-7, with D perhaps TRBD2 (7 bases). The germline gives CDR1 MNHEY, CDR2 SMNVEV (reference sequence). The CDR3 is 12 amino acids. Trimming took 6 bases from V and 7 from J, leaving 13 bases between them.

This chain connects TRBV4-3 to TRBJ2-5, with D perhaps being TRBD1 or TRBD2 (5 bases each). CDR3 length: 17 amino acids. CDR1 LGHNA and CDR2 YSLEER come from the germline V gene. V was clipped by 3 bases and J by 4 bases, with 21 bases between them. This CDR3 is CASSHSSAQGDAETQYF. The CDR3 DNA reads TGCGCCAGCAGCCACAGCTCCGCCCAAGGGGACGCAGAGACCCAGTACTTC.

The V gene is TRBV11-3, the J gene TRBJ2-7; perhaps TRBD2 as D (6 bases). This CDR3 contains 16 residues. Deletions cut 4 bases from V and 1 base from J, with 17 bases between. The V gene's germline CDR1 is SGHNT and CDR2 YENEEA. The CDR3 DNA follows: TGTGCCAGCAGCTCCGCCGGTAGTAGCGGATCCTACGAGCAGTACTTC. This gives the protein CASSSAGSSGSYEQYF.

This chain joins TRBV7-9 and TRBJ2-7; the D gene is possibly TRBD1 (6 bases). V was shortened by 3 bases and J by 1 base, with 13 bases between the two germline ends. The CDR3 sequence is 15 residues long. Per the germline V gene, CDR1 is SEHNR and CDR2 is FQNEAQ (reference sequence). CDR3: CASSFPGTLSYEQYF. The CDR3 DNA follows: TGTGCCAGCAGCTTCCCCGGGACACTTTCCTACGAGCAGTACTTC.

A few counts support this clone. V is TRBV10-3 and J is TRBJ2-7; TRBD1 matches at 7 bases. The V gene end was trimmed by 3 bases and the J gene end by 1 base; junction bases not matched to a gene: 12. CDR3 size: 17 residues. Germline V CDR1 and CDR2: ENHRY, SYGVKD. In DNA, the CDR3 is TGTGCCATCAGTGACCATTTACCGGACAGGCCTTCCTACGAGCAGTACTTC. Translation: CAISDHLPDRPSYEQYF.

The V and J genes are TRBV5-1 and TRBJ2-7, with TRBD2 identical over 13 bases. After removal of 6 bases from V and 5 bases from J, the junction contained 8 bases not matched to a gene. Germline CDR1 reads SGHRS; CDR2 reads YFSETQ. CDR3 size: 15 residues. This CDR3 is CASTMGLAGSDEQYF. In DNA form, the CDR3 reads TGCGCCAGCACCATGGGACTAGCGGGAAGCGACGAGCAGTACTTC.